The 9 T cell receptor beta chains listed next were all sequenced from one sample in a study of T cells in Graves' hyperthyroidism and ophthalmopathy. RNA transcripts yielded amplified TCR beta CDR3 regions. HTBI primers were employed in a first-round RT-PCR of the TCR CDR3. TCRdb itself ran the multiplex PCR reads through MiXCR, one entry per CDR3 protein. The sample gives approximately 620,000 distinct CDR3 sequences, approximately 15% of which show up once; almost 6% is in the top ten. The sample taken for sequencing was blood. Every receptor here comes from a woman under 40 with Graves' hyperthyroidism that later progressed to Graves' ophthalmopathy.

With regard to this clonotype: One junction end does not reproduce the germline sequence, and a read error may be involved. This chain connects TRBV16 to TRBJ1-3; no clear D. CDR1 and CDR2 (germline): KGHSY, FQNENV. The CDR3 has 13 amino acids. The CDR3 DNA reads TGTGCCAGCAGCCAGAGCTCTGGAAGCACCATATATTTT. Amino acid sequence: CASSQSSGSTIYF.

The table lists this clonotype with many counts. The rearrangement joins TRBV7-9 to TRBJ2-5; no firm D call. Between the trimmed V and J ends, which lost 1 base and 0 bases, there was a span of 12 bases. CDR1 SEHNR and CDR2 FQNEAQ come from the germline V gene (reference sequence). This CDR3 region has 16 residues. CDR3 in amino acids: CASSLGSSSYQETQYF. CDR3 in DNA: TGTGCCAGCAGCTTAGGTAGTAGTTCGTACCAAGAGACCCAGTACTTC.

This clonotype has at least ten counts. The CDR3 spells CASSKGDVGVSYEQYF. DNA of the CDR3: TGTGCCAGCAGCAAAGGGGACGTCGGTGTCTCCTACGAGCAGTACTTC. V and J are TRBV7-9 and TRBJ2-7; perhaps D is TRBD1 or TRBD2 (5 bases each). The CDR3 has 16 amino acids. Trimming removed 5 bases at V and 0 bases at J, with 17 bases between. Germline-derived CDR1 and CDR2 are SEHNR and FQNEAQ (reference sequence).

This clonotype was seen more than once but under ten times. The rearrangement uses TRBV3-1 and TRBJ2-7; D is unclear. Germline loops: CDR1 LGHDT, CDR2 YNNKEL (reference sequence). The CDR3 is 13 amino acids. Trimming took off 1 base at V and 5 bases at J, with 9 bases between the two ends. The CDR3 DNA follows: TGTGCCAGCAGCCAAGTTTACACCAACGAGCAGTACTTC. Translating it yields CASSQVYTNEQYF.

This clonotype has ten or more counts. The chain links TRBV7-2 to TRBJ1-2; no firm D call. Germline loops: CDR1 SGHTA, CDR2 FQGNSA. With 2 bases removed from V and 5 bases from J, the gap between germline ends came to 15 bases. The CDR3 is 15 amino acids. The CDR3 protein is CASSLSSGRPYGYTF. The CDR3 coding sequence is TGTGCCAGCAGCTTAAGTTCCGGCCGCCCATATGGCTACACCTTC.

The chain employs TRBV20-1 and TRBJ2-7, with 12 positions matching TRBD2. The CDR3 has 15 residues. V shed 8 bases, J shed 5 bases, and the junction held 13 bases outside the gene matches. Germline V gene data show CDR1 as DFQATT and CDR2 as SNEGSKA (reference sequence). CDR3 in DNA: TGCAGTTTCGGGTCTAGCGGGAGGGCCGGCGACGAGCAGTACTTC. Translating gives CSFGSSGRAGDEQYF.

J is TRBJ1-1 and V is TRBV20-1, with D maybe TRBD1 (6 bases). Germline-derived CDR1 and CDR2 are DFQATT and SNEGSKA (reference sequence). With 6 bases removed from V and 0 bases from J, the gap between germline ends came to 11 bases. The CDR3 loop spans 13 amino acids. The CDR3, as DNA: TGCAGTGCCATAAGACAGGTGAACACTGAAGCTTTCTTT. Its protein product is CSAIRQVNTEAFF.

This clonotype was detected many times. As DNA, the CDR3 is TGCAGTGCTCCAGGGGGCGCAGGGGGCTACACCTTC. Translated, it gives CSAPGGAGGYTF. The rearrangement links TRBV20-1 to TRBJ1-2, with 8 positions matching TRBD1. CDR1 and CDR2 (germline): DFQATT, SNEGSKA (reference sequence). This CDR3 comprises 12 residues. V was pared by 5 bases and J by 8 bases, with 7 bases of the junction left unmatched.

This clonotype has ten or more counts. The chain employs TRBV29-1 and TRBJ2-1, with a tentative D call TRBD1 (5 bases). This CDR3 comprises 16 residues. Germline CDR1 SQVTM, CDR2 ANQGSEA. Trimming took off 1 base at V and 0 bases at J, with 13 bases between the two ends. The CDR3 region is CSVEVTGRGSYNEQFF. The CDR3, as DNA: TGCAGCGTTGAAGTAACAGGCCGTGGCTCCTACAATGAGCAGTTCTTC.